The 14 T cell receptor beta chains in this list originate from one sample, sequenced in a study of blood T cell repertoires in COVID-19. Profiling relied on immunoSEQ multiplex PCR, and the TCRdb table lists in-frame clones only, not all of them. The table shows some 100,000 clones, with 80% to 95% occurring only once. Material for sequencing was peripheral blood. The receptors originated from a man in his fifties with active COVID-19.

The chain is built from TRBV5-1 and TRBJ2-7; 8 bases are a match to TRBD2. Germline trimming cut 4 bases from V and 4 bases from J; bases unmatched to any gene: 13. Germline CDR1 is SGHRS and CDR2 is YFSETQ. The CDR3 extends over 16 amino acids. CDR3 loop: CASSPRGSGIMYEQYF. The DNA of the CDR3 is TGCGCCAGCAGCCCTCGGGGTAGCGGGATAATGTACGAGCAGTACTTC.

V usage is TRBV10-3 and J usage is TRBJ1-3, with D possibly matching TRBD1 (5 bases). V lost 0 bases and J lost 8, with 14 bases in between. The germline CDR1 and CDR2 sequences are ENHRY and SYGVKD. This CDR3 is built from 15 residues. CDR3 region: CAISESGPGEDTIYF. The CDR3 DNA reads as TGTGCCATCAGTGAGTCTGGGCCGGGGGAAGACACCATATATTTT.

The V call is TRBV19, the J call TRBJ1-1; D remains unclear. The germline V gene has CDR1 LNHDA and CDR2 SQIVND (reference sequence). The CDR3 is 11 amino acids. The V and J ends lost 5 bases and 4 bases respectively, with 5 bases between them. The DNA for the CDR3 is TGTGCCAGTAGTTCCTTCACTGAAGCTTTCTTT. This codes for CASSSFTEAFF.

The V and J genes are TRBV6-5 and TRBJ2-7, with TRBD1 identical over 9 bases. The CDR3 sequence is 13 residues long. Germline CDR1 and CDR2: MNHEY and SVGAGI. Losses at the gene ends were 6 bases for V and 2 bases for J; bases not matched to a gene: 2. The CDR3 spells CASSRDRAYEQYF. The CDR3 DNA reads as TGTGCCAGCAGCCGGGACAGGGCCTACGAGCAGTACTTC.

The chain combines TRBV2 with TRBJ2-7; 12 bases fit TRBD2. V shed 5 bases, J shed 5 bases, and the junction held 7 bases outside the gene matches. The CDR3 length is 15 residues. CDR1 is SNHLY and CDR2 is FYNNEI in the germline V gene. Written as DNA, the CDR3 is TGTGCCAGCAGTCTAGCGGGAGGGCATCGGAACGAGCAGTACTTC. Protein: CASSLAGGHRNEQYF.

This clone appeared a single time. CDR3 coding DNA: TGTGCCAGCAGCTTGGAGGGAGTGGTGGATACGCAGTATTTT. Residues: CASSLEGVVDTQYF. The chain is built from TRBV5-4 and TRBJ2-3, with D possibly being TRBD2 (5 bases). Trimming took off 0 bases at V and 6 bases at J, with 11 bases between the two ends. From germline, CDR1 is SGHNT and CDR2 YYREEE (reference sequence). CDR3 length equals 14 residues.

In DNA form, the CDR3 reads TGTGCCAGTAGTACGATGACAGGGAACACTGAAGCTTTCTTT. It specifies CASSTMTGNTEAFF. The J gene is TRBJ1-1, the V gene TRBV19, with D possibly matching TRBD1 (6 bases). Per the germline V gene, CDR1 is LNHDA and CDR2 is SQIVND (reference sequence). V lost 4 bases and J lost 1, with 10 bases in between. This CDR3 is 14 amino acids long. The full variable domain, rest sourced from reference TRBV19 and TRBJ1-1, is DGGITQSPKYLFRKEGQNVTLSCEQNLNHDAMYWYRQDPGQGLRLIYYSQIVNDFQKGDIAEGYSVSREKKESFPLTVTSAQKNPTAFYLCASSTMTGNTEAFFGQGTRLTVV.

The rearrangement links TRBV5-1 to TRBJ2-1; D is uncertain. Trimming pared 4 bases from V and 5 bases from J, leaving 16 bases between. This CDR3 comprises 15 residues. The V gene's germline CDR1 is SGHRS and CDR2 YFSETQ. The CDR3 loop reads CASSPYLNEHNEQFF. CDR3 DNA sequence: TGCGCCAGCAGCCCTTATTTGAACGAGCACAATGAGCAGTTCTTC.

J is TRBJ1-1 and V is TRBV20-1, with D unclear. Trimming stripped 2 bases from V and 2 bases from J, with 3 bases between. CDR3 size: 11 residues. Germline V gene sequence: CDR1 DFQATT, CDR2 SNEGSKA (reference sequence). The CDR3 sequence: CSARPNTEAFF. The DNA for the CDR3 is TGCAGTGCTAGACCTAACACTGAAGCTTTCTTT.

The genes are TRBV4-2 and TRBJ2-7; 7 positions match TRBD2. The V and J ends lost 1 base and 0 bases, in that order; junction bases with no gene match: 6. Germline CDR1 and CDR2: LGHNA and YNFKEQ. The CDR3 has 16 amino acids. The CDR3 sequence is CASSQAFGTTSYEQYF. The CDR3 nucleotides are TGTGCCAGCAGCCAAGCGTTTGGGACTACCTCCTACGAGCAGTACTTC.

The chain links TRBV4-2 to TRBJ1-1; 8 bases agree with TRBD1. The CDR3 runs to 18 residues. V lost 2 bases and J lost 4; bases outside the gene matches: 15. The germline gives CDR1 LGHNA, CDR2 YNFKEQ. CDR3 residues: CASSQSRTGSNPVTEAFF. The CDR3 nucleotides read TGTGCCAGCAGCCAATCCCGGACAGGGAGCAATCCGGTCACTGAAGCTTTCTTT.

The gene calls are TRBV5-4 and TRBJ1-1; D remains unclear. V was trimmed by 2 bases and J by 5 bases, leaving 13 bases between them. From germline, CDR1 is SGHNT and CDR2 YYREEE (reference sequence). CDR3 length: 14 residues. CDR3 sequence (DNA): TGTGCCAGCAGCTTCTATACTGTACCGACTGAAGCTTTCTTT. It is translated as CASSFYTVPTEAFF.

V usage is TRBV28 and J usage is TRBJ2-7, with D perhaps matching TRBD1 (5 bases). The V end was cut by 7 bases, the J end by 6 bases, with 13 bases between. The CDR3 has 12 amino acids. Germline V gene sequence: CDR1 MDHEN, CDR2 SYDVKM. In DNA form, the CDR3 reads TGTGCCAGCACCGGACACCCTTTCGAGCAGTACTTC. Translation: CASTGHPFEQYF.

V is TRBV2 and J is TRBJ2-7; TRBD1 might be the D (6 bases). Germline V gene sequence: CDR1 SNHLY, CDR2 FYNNEI. V was cut by 2 bases and J by 6 bases, with 14 bases left in between. The CDR3 has 14 residues. The CDR3 DNA reads as TGTGCCAGCAGTGAAAGGGGTGGGGGCGGCGAGCAGTACTTC. Its translation: CASSERGGGGEQYF.